The rows below give T cell receptor beta chains drawn from one sample of a study of CD4 T cells in relation to SARS-CoV-2 and coronaviruses. No antigen is known for these receptors. The data were produced by immunoSEQ multiplex PCR, yet TCRdb's version contains in-frame clones alone and is incomplete. The table includes 20,000 to 25,000 clones, around 70% detected once. The material sequenced was CD4+ T cells from PBMCs, cultured in vitro. The receptors were sampled from a human donor in good health. Both conserved end residues are part of each CDR3.

J gene: TRBJ2-5
V gene: TRBV11-2
CDR3 protein: CASSPRQTQYF

J gene: TRBJ2-7
V gene: TRBV29-1
CDR3 protein: CSVGSASTQQYF

J gene: TRBJ2-3
V gene: TRBV6-5
CDR3 protein: CASSLGWTGRDTQYF

J gene: TRBJ2-5
V gene: TRBV19
CDR3 protein: CASNERRGAGTQYF

J gene: TRBJ2-3
V gene: TRBV19
CDR3 protein: CASSIGPPATDTQYF

J gene: TRBJ1-2
V gene: TRBV5-1
CDR3 protein: CASSLETGYGYTF

J gene: TRBJ2-1
V gene: TRBV12-3/TRBV12-4
CDR3 protein: CASMGEYHNEQFF

J gene: TRBJ2-5
V gene: TRBV5-5
CDR3 protein: CASSQDRVETQYF

J gene: TRBJ1-3
V gene: TRBV10-3
CDR3 protein: CAISEHNDSGNTIYF

J gene: TRBJ1-5
V gene: TRBV4-3
CDR3 protein: CASSQDAEIQPQHF

J gene: TRBJ1-2
V gene: TRBV5-1
CDR3 protein: CASSAAGGHGYTF

J gene: TRBJ2-1
V gene: TRBV6-2/TRBV6-3
CDR3 protein: CASSYQVRNSRVVSLNEQFF

J gene: TRBJ2-3
V gene: TRBV4-2
CDR3 protein: CASSQVSGTGQGDTQYF

J gene: TRBJ2-7
V gene: TRBV4-3
CDR3 protein: CASSQDRGFEQYF

J gene: TRBJ1-3
V gene: TRBV6-5
CDR3 protein: CASREGDTIYF

J gene: TRBJ2-1
V gene: TRBV6-4
CDR3 protein: CASSEERVVGEQFF

J gene: TRBJ1-3
V gene: TRBV4-2
CDR3 protein: CASSPDTSGNTIYF

J gene: TRBJ2-7
V gene: TRBV18
CDR3 protein: CASSPPNRGVGYEQYF

J gene: TRBJ1-4
V gene: TRBV7-9
CDR3 protein: CASSFGGTGISREKLFF

J gene: TRBJ1-3
V gene: TRBV30
CDR3 protein: CAWSPSGGTIYF

J gene: TRBJ1-5
V gene: TRBV19
CDR3 protein: CASSMVGDQPQHF

J gene: TRBJ1-3
V gene: TRBV6-5
CDR3 protein: CACARDSGNTIYF

J gene: TRBJ2-1
V gene: TRBV14
CDR3 protein: CASSPYWTSGRRWEQFF

J gene: TRBJ2-7
V gene: TRBV18
CDR3 protein: CASSPSIGLAEQYF

J gene: TRBJ2-1
V gene: TRBV5-4
CDR3 protein: CASSPTQTYNEQFF

J gene: TRBJ2-2
V gene: TRBV6-5
CDR3 protein: CASLRTSGGTGELFF

J gene: TRBJ2-2
V gene: TRBV5-5
CDR3 protein: CASSLAGVVDTGELFF

J gene: TRBJ2-7
V gene: TRBV4-2
CDR3 protein: CASSHGDRGREQYF

J gene: TRBJ1-4
V gene: TRBV7-2
CDR3 protein: CASSSYGGVVGNEKLFF

J gene: TRBJ2-1
V gene: TRBV6-2/TRBV6-3
CDR3 protein: CASSEPEGAKLKEQFF

J gene: TRBJ1-2
V gene: TRBV3-1/TRBV3-2
CDR3 protein: CASSQANVFYGYTF